The sequence of this TCR beta chain was determined in a study of blood T cell repertoires in COVID-19. Overall study: Material from acute and convalescent COVID-19 was sourced from the United States, Italy and Spain. PBMCs, B-cell-depleted T cells, or T cells were the source of the cDNA or gDNA that made up the material.

The CDR3 runs 15 residues. Germline V lookup: CDR1 SGHTA, CDR2 FQGNSA. The V end lost 5 bases, the J end lost 2 bases, and 15 bases lay between the germline ends. Generated by immunoSEQ multiplex PCR, the TCRdb table keeps only in-frame clones and is missing some. The sample includes approximately 220,000 clones, roughly 82% of them seen just once. The receptor was derived from a woman between 65 and 79 years old with acute or convalescent COVID-19. Sample: peripheral blood. The chain carries TRBV7-2 and TRBJ1-2, with a tentative D call TRBD1 (6 bases). CDR3 region: CASSLEPTGNYGYTF. CDR3 DNA sequence: TGTGCCAGCAGCCTAGAGCCTACAGGGAACTATGGCTACACCTTC. Complete variable domain (other parts from reference TRBV7-2 and TRBJ1-2): GAGVSQSPSNKVTEKGKDVELRCDPISGHTALYWYRQSLGQGLEFLIYFQGNSAPDKSGLPSDRFSAERTGGSVSTLTIQRTQQEDSAVYLCASSLEPTGNYGYTFGSGTRLTVV.